These 19 T cell receptor beta chains share one sample of origin, sequenced in a study of blood T cell repertoires in COVID-19. Produced via immunoSEQ multiplex PCR; TCRdb's table is partial and in-frame only. This table holds roughly 250,000 clones, around 83% found once. The sequencing input was peripheral blood. The receptors shown here come from a woman in her 40s who had recovered from COVID-19.

The gene calls are TRBV6-1 and TRBJ1-6; D possibly corresponds to TRBD1 (5 bases). The CDR3 runs 13 residues. CDR1 and CDR2 (germline): MNHNS, SASEGT. The V and J ends lost 1 base and 17 bases respectively, with 15 bases between them. CDR3 DNA sequence: TGTGCCAGCAGTGAAGATCGAGGTCAGGGCGTCCACTTT. Its protein is CASSEDRGQGVHF.

The chain employs TRBV15 and TRBJ2-1; 10 bases line up with TRBD1. The CDR3 covers 14 residues. Per the germline V gene, CDR1 is LNHNV and CDR2 is YYDKDF (reference sequence). Unmatched junction bases numbered 2, after V lost 3 bases and J lost 6 bases. CDR3 nucleotides: TGTGCCACCAGCAGCTGGACAGGGGGCAATGAGCAGTTCTTC. Protein sequence: CATSSWTGGNEQFF. The variable domain in full, with the rest retrieved from reference TRBV15 and TRBJ2-1, is DAMVIQNPRYQVTQFGKPVTLSCSQTLNHNVMYWYQQKSSQAPKLLFHYYDKDFNNEADTPDNFQSRRPNTSFCFLDIRSPGLGDTAMYLCATSSWTGGNEQFFGPGTRLTVL.

V is TRBV30 and J is TRBJ1-5; a possible D gene is TRBD1 (5 bases). V was shortened by 1 base and J by 0 bases, with 10 bases between the two germline ends. Germline CDR1 GTSNPN, CDR2 SVGIG (reference sequence). This CDR3 spans 15 amino acids. CDR3 in amino acids: CAWSGTYFSNQPQHF. In DNA form, the CDR3 reads TGTGCCTGGAGTGGGACATACTTTAGCAATCAGCCCCAGCATTTT.

The gene calls are TRBV9 and TRBJ2-5, with 10 bases that match TRBD1. The CDR3 length is 16 residues. V trimming: 0 bases; J trimming: 0 bases; junction bases outside the gene matches: 2. Per the germline V gene, CDR1 is SGDLS and CDR2 is YYNGEE. The CDR3 sequence is CASSVGTGGYQETQYF. CDR3 DNA sequence: TGTGCCAGCAGCGTAGGGACAGGGGGATACCAAGAGACCCAGTACTTC.

This CDR3 reads CAISGGGLANYEQYF. The CDR3 region has the DNA TGTGCCATCAGTGGGGGGGGACTAGCCAACTACGAGCAGTACTTC. The chain uses TRBV10-3 and TRBJ2-7; 9 bases align to TRBD2. CDR1 and CDR2 (germline): ENHRY, SYGVKD. J was trimmed by 3 bases and V by 4 bases; bases with no gene match: 7. CDR3 length equals 15 residues.

This chain uses TRBV6-1 with TRBJ2-2; TRBD1 aligns across 9 bases. The germline V gene encodes CDR1 MNHNS and CDR2 SASEGT. V shed 0 bases, J shed 4 bases, and the junction held 3 bases outside the gene matches. This CDR3 spans 16 amino acids. The CDR3 reads CASSEAGQGGTGELFF. The CDR3 DNA reads as TGTGCCAGCAGTGAAGCGGGACAGGGCGGCACCGGGGAGCTGTTTTTT.

Here the CDR3 reads CASSWGSGAPGDTQYF. The DNA of the CDR3 is TGTGCCAGCAGCTGGGGTAGCGGGGCCCCGGGGGATACGCAGTATTTT. This chain uses TRBV11-2 with TRBJ2-3, with 8 positions matching TRBD2. The V gene end was trimmed by 4 bases and the J gene end by 6 bases; junction bases not matched to a gene: 12. CDR1 and CDR2 (germline): SGHAT, FQNNGV. This CDR3 comprises 16 residues.

The chain carries TRBV10-3 and TRBJ1-2; the match to TRBD1 covers 7 bases. Germline-derived CDR1 and CDR2 are ENHRY and SYGVKD. Trimming cost V 10 bases and J 3 bases; bases outside gene matches: 11. CDR3 length equals 14 residues. The CDR3 reads CATKRGRGDYGYTF. The CDR3 bases are TGTGCCACCAAAAGGGGGCGCGGGGACTATGGCTACACCTTC.

There are a few counts of this clone. J is TRBJ1-3 and V is TRBV9; no clear D. Germline V CDR1 and CDR2: SGDLS, YYNGEE. The CDR3 sequence is 14 residues long. V was trimmed by 6 bases and J by 0 bases, leaving 10 bases between them. CDR3 loop: CASTDSFSGNTIYF. CDR3 DNA sequence: TGTGCCAGCACTGACTCGTTCTCTGGAAACACCATATATTTT.

This clone was counted a single time. This chain's CDR3 is CASGTLGQGETQYF. In DNA form, the CDR3 reads TGTGCCAGCGGTACCTTGGGGCAGGGAGAGACCCAGTACTTC. This rearrangement joins TRBV27 to TRBJ2-5, with TRBD1 as a possible D gene (5 bases). Germline V gene lookup returns CDR1 MNHEY and CDR2 SMNVEV (reference sequence). The CDR3 contains 14 residues. V was pared by 8 bases and J by 4 bases, with 17 bases between.

This rearrangement joins TRBV27 to TRBJ2-2, with 9 bases matching TRBD1. Germline CDR1 and CDR2: MNHEY and SMNVEV (reference sequence). The CDR3 is made up of 15 amino acids. With V trimmed by 7 bases and J by 3 bases, 6 bases remained unmatched. The CDR3 is CASNPGQGYTGELFF. The CDR3 nucleotides read TGTGCCAGCAACCCGGGACAGGGATACACCGGGGAGCTGTTTTTT.

The chain links TRBV20-1 to TRBJ2-6; 7 nucleotides line up with TRBD1. The V gene's germline CDR1 is DFQATT and CDR2 SNEGSKA (reference sequence). CDR3 length equals 15 residues. Trimming took 3 bases from V and 2 from J; bases not matched to a gene: 4. The CDR3 bases are TGCAGTGCTAGTGTTACAGGGGCTGGGGCCAACGTCCTGACTTTC. Translating gives CSASVTGAGANVLTF.

A few counts support this clone. The chain joins TRBV3-1 (or the pseudogene TRBV3-2) to TRBJ1-2; D may be TRBD1 (5 bases). CDR3 length: 14 amino acids. Trimming took off 4 bases at V and 3 bases at J, with 12 bases between the two ends. Looked up from germline, CDR1 is LGHDT and CDR2 is YNNKEL (reference sequence). The CDR3 region has the DNA TGTGCCAGCAGCCGAGGTGGGGGGGACTATGGCTACACCTTC. It yields the protein CASSRGGGDYGYTF.

This clone was counted only a few times. The chain links TRBV20-1 to TRBJ1-5; D is unresolved. Trimming removed 3 bases from V and 3 bases from J, with 12 bases in between. Per the germline V gene, CDR1 is DFQATT and CDR2 is SNEGSKA (reference sequence). The CDR3 has 14 amino acids. CDR3 sequence (DNA): TGCAGTGCTAGTGTGGCAGGCCCCAATCAGCCCCAGCATTTT. It yields the protein CSASVAGPNQPQHF.

The rearrangement uses TRBV28 and TRBJ1-2; no firm D call. The CDR3 consists of 13 residues. The germline gives CDR1 MDHEN, CDR2 SYDVKM. Trimming removed 2 bases at V and 4 bases at J, with 8 bases between. As DNA, the CDR3 is TGTGCCAGCAGTTTAGGGGAGATCTATGGCTACACCTTC. Protein: CASSLGEIYGYTF.

This chain connects TRBV28 to TRBJ2-1; 8 bases are shared with TRBD1. CDR1 is MDHEN and CDR2 is SYDVKM in the germline V gene. The V gene end was trimmed by 5 bases and the J gene end by 9 bases; junction bases not matched to a gene: 9. The CDR3 length is 14 residues. The CDR3 DNA sequence: TGTGCCAGCAGTGCTGACAGGGGAATAACTGAGCAGTTCTTC. It specifies CASSADRGITEQFF.

This clone turned up a few times. The chain joins TRBV6-5 to TRBJ1-2, with D maybe TRBD1 (5 bases). Looked up from germline, CDR1 is MNHEY and CDR2 is SVGAGI. V lost 8 bases and J lost 2, with 18 bases in between. CDR3 length equals 15 residues. The CDR3 spells CASQRRDQGNYGYTF. CDR3 DNA sequence: TGTGCCAGCCAGCGCCGAGACCAGGGAAACTATGGCTACACCTTC.

The chain recombines TRBV6-6 with TRBJ1-4, with a tentative D call TRBD1 (5 bases). The V and J ends lost 2 bases and 10 bases respectively, with 14 bases between them. Germline V gene data show CDR1 as MNHNY and CDR2 as SVGAGI (reference sequence). There are 14 residues in the CDR3. The CDR3 is CASSYTDRGGKLFF. CDR3 nucleotides: TGTGCCAGCAGTTACACAGACCGGGGGGGAAAACTGTTTTTT.

This clone appeared a few times. The V and J genes are TRBV7-9 and TRBJ2-5; D unclear. Germline CDR1 reads SEHNR; CDR2 reads FQNEAQ (reference sequence). Trimming took 4 bases from V and 4 from J, leaving 10 bases between them. The CDR3 sequence is 13 residues long. This CDR3 is CASSSSELETQYF. CDR3 bases: TGTGCCAGCAGCTCCTCTGAACTAGAGACCCAGTACTTC. Drawing the rest from reference TRBV7-9 and TRBJ2-5, the complete variable domain is DTGVSQNPRHKITKRGQNVTFRCDPISEHNRLYWYRQTLGQGPEFLTYFQNEAQLEKSRLLSDRFSAERPKGSFSTLEIQRTEQGDSAMYLCASSSSELETQYFGPGTRLLVL.